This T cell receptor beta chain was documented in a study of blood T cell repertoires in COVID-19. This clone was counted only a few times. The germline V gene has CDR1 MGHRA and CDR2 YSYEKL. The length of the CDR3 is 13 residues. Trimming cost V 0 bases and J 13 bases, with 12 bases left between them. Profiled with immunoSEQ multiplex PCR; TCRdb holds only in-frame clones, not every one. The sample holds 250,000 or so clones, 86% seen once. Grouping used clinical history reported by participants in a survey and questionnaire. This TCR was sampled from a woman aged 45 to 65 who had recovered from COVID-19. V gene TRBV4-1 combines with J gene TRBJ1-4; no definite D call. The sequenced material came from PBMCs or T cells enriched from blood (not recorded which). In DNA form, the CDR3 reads TGCGCCAGCAGCCAAGATCGAGCGGGTCGACTGTTTTTT. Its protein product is CASSQDRAGRLFF.